The 21 T cell receptor beta chains reported below all come from one sample, sequenced in a study of post-analysis software for immune sequencing data (dated by TCRdb to the mid-2010s). The protocol used for the library was PCR. TCRdb lists the instrument as Illumina HiSeq 2500. Unique molecular identifiers were incorporated into TCR beta cDNA libraries to reduce PCR and sequencing biases. The public reads were reprocessed in TCRdb via fastp at Q25 and MiXCR, keeping in-frame beta chains. Duplicate CDR3 protein sequences are folded into a single record with the most common DNA and genes. Here the sample has 650,000 to 850,000 distinct CDR3 sequences; approximately 53% occur a single time. The biggest ten clones account for approximately 4.3% of the sample. No antigen is known for these receptors. What the study reported, not specific to this receptor: Roughly 5 TRBV segments, including TRBV5-6, TRBV5-1 and TRBV20-1, were significantly more frequent in patients than controls.

The sequencing sample was made of blood. The receptor source for this set is a girl aged 10 to 17 with multiple sclerosis.

The chain employs TRBV20-1 and TRBJ2-4; D not resolved. V gave up 5 bases and J gave up 7 bases, with 15 bases separating them. The CDR3 consists of 13 residues. The germline CDR1 and CDR2 sequences are DFQATT and SNEGSKA (reference sequence). As DNA, the CDR3 is TGCAGTGCTGGTAGGCTAACGGAGAACATTCAGTACTTC. Protein product: CSAGRLTENIQYF.

The chain is built from TRBV20-1 and TRBJ2-4; 11 bases map to TRBD2. The end of the DNA is better explained by TRBJ2-7, so the J call may be wrong. CDR3 size: 15 residues. The germline V gene encodes CDR1 DFQATT and CDR2 SNEGSKA (reference sequence). CDR3 loop: CSARGGLAALYEQYF. As DNA, the CDR3 is TGCAGTGCTAGAGGGGGACTAGCGGCCCTCTACGAGCAGTACTTC.

This clonotype came up a few times. This sequence joins TRBV12-3 or TRBV12-4 and TRBJ2-7; TRBD1 agrees at 10 bases. With 3 bases clipped from V and 5 bases from J, the junction kept 4 bases outside the gene matches. This CDR3 spans 14 amino acids. CDR3 amino acids: CASSLRGQGNEQYF. DNA for the CDR3: TGTGCCAGCAGTTTGAGGGGACAGGGGAACGAGCAGTACTTC.

The chain carries TRBV12-3 or TRBV12-4 and TRBJ2-7; D might be TRBD1 or TRBD2, each matching 5 bases. The V end was cut by 4 bases, the J end by 5 bases, with 12 bases between. The CDR3 is made up of 13 amino acids. The DNA for the CDR3 is TGTGCCAGCAGTTGGGGGAATGGGAACGAGCAGTACTTC. Translated: CASSWGNGNEQYF.

The rearrangement joins TRBV6-5 to TRBJ1-1; D is perhaps TRBD1 (6 bases). Trimming left V 8 bases short and J 4 bases short, with 11 bases between. CDR3 length equals 12 residues. The germline V gene has CDR1 MNHEY and CDR2 SVGAGI. The CDR3 coding sequence is TGTGCCAGCCAACAAGGGGGCACTGAAGCTTTCTTT. Protein product: CASQQGGTEAFF.

The chain combines TRBV7-9 with TRBJ1-1, with a possible D match to TRBD1 (5 bases). Germline CDR1 SEHNR, CDR2 FQNEAQ (reference sequence). The CDR3 is 15 residues long. The germline V and J ends were trimmed by 1 base and 6 bases, with 15 bases remaining between them. CDR3 nucleotide sequence: TGTGCCAGCAGCTTAGGGTGGGACGGGGTGGCTGAAGCTTTCTTT. Translation: CASSLGWDGVAEAFF.

This clonotype was counted between two and nine times. The chain employs TRBV6-5 and TRBJ1-2, with 7 positions matching TRBD1. The V and J ends lost 2 bases and 8 bases, in that order; junction bases with no gene match: 8. Germline V gene lookup returns CDR1 MNHEY and CDR2 SVGAGI. The CDR3 totals 14 residues. In DNA, the CDR3 is TGTGCCAGCAGTTACCACACAGGGGTTGAAGGCTACACCTTC. As protein: CASSYHTGVEGYTF.

This clonotype was counted between two and nine times. This sequence joins TRBV6-6 and TRBJ2-4; D might be TRBD1 (5 bases). The closer fit of TRBJ2-7 to the DNA end suggests the J call may be wrong. The germline CDR1 and CDR2 sequences are MNHNY and SVGAGI (reference sequence). CDR3 length equals 13 residues. The CDR3 here is CASSSHQGGEQYF. The CDR3 DNA is TGTGCCAGCAGTTCCCACCAGGGTGGCGAGCAGTACTTC.

V and J are TRBV20-1 and TRBJ1-2; tentative D call: TRBD1 (6 bases). The germline CDR1 and CDR2 sequences are DFQATT and SNEGSKA (reference sequence). The CDR3 length is 11 residues. CDR3 in amino acids: CRAKGVYGYTF. In DNA form, the CDR3 reads TGCAGGGCAAAGGGGGTATATGGCTACACCTTC.

V and J are TRBV7-9 and TRBJ2-1; D is unclear. The ends were cut back, 5 bases at V and 3 bases at J, with 11 bases in the middle. The germline gives CDR1 SEHNR, CDR2 FQNEAQ (reference sequence). The CDR3 sequence is 14 residues long. CDR3 region: CASSPSTGYNEQFF. The CDR3 DNA reads TGTGCCAGCAGCCCCTCTACCGGCTACAATGAGCAGTTCTTC.

The chain has TRBV20-1 and TRBJ2-3; D unresolved. V shed 0 bases and J shed 2 bases, with 12 bases lying between them. The germline V gene has CDR1 DFQATT and CDR2 SNEGSKA (reference sequence). The CDR3 consists of 15 residues. The CDR3 here is CSAREAGIVTDTQYF. DNA for the CDR3: TGCAGTGCTAGAGAGGCAGGAATCGTCACAGATACGCAGTATTTT.

The chain couples TRBV7-3 to TRBJ2-1; D is ambiguous. V was clipped by 1 base and J by 0 bases, with 7 bases between them. The germline gives CDR1 SGHTA, CDR2 FQGTGA. The CDR3 is 15 residues long. The CDR3 loop reads CASSLKPSSYNEQFF. CDR3 DNA sequence: TGTGCCAGCAGCTTAAAGCCCAGCTCCTACAATGAGCAGTTCTTC.

This clonotype was seen once. The chain carries TRBV15 and TRBJ1-2; a possible D gene is TRBD1 (6 bases). The germline V and J ends were trimmed by 6 bases and 4 bases, with 12 bases remaining between them. The germline CDR1 and CDR2 sequences are LNHNV and YYDKDF (reference sequence). CDR3 size: 13 residues. Here the CDR3 reads CATRPGQLYGYTF. The CDR3 DNA is TGTGCCACCAGGCCTGGACAGCTCTATGGCTACACCTTC.

The count of this clonotype is one. The chain couples TRBV24-1 to TRBJ2-5; 7 bases match TRBD2. V shed 5 bases, J shed 4 bases, and the junction held 6 bases outside the gene matches. The CDR3 sequence is 14 residues long. Germline CDR1 is KGHDR and CDR2 is SFDVKD. CDR3 amino acids: CATSGPGRGETQYF. CDR3 nucleotides: TGTGCCACCAGTGGCCCAGGGAGGGGAGAGACCCAGTACTTC.

The V call is TRBV13, the J call TRBJ2-2; a weak D match, TRBD2 (5 bases). CDR3 length: 12 residues. Germline V CDR1 and CDR2: PRHDT, FYEKMQ (reference sequence). The V gene lost 5 bases and the J gene lost 5 bases, with 6 bases spanning the gap. The CDR3 reads CASSRLTGELFF. DNA of the CDR3: TGTGCCAGCAGCCGACTAACCGGGGAGCTGTTTTTT. Using reference TRBV13 and TRBJ2-2 for the parts outside the CDR3, the full variable domain is AAGVIQSPRHLIKEKRETATLKCYPIPRHDTVYWYQQGPGQDPQFLISFYEKMQSDKGSIPDRFSAQQFSDYHSELNMSSLELGDSALYFCASSRLTGELFFGEGSRLTVL.

The rearrangement joins TRBV5-1 to TRBJ2-7; 9 bases map to TRBD1. CDR3 length: 14 amino acids. The trim removed 1 base at V and 3 bases at J, leaving 2 bases unmatched. The germline gives CDR1 SGHRS, CDR2 YFSETQ. The CDR3 region has the DNA TGCGCCAGCAGCTTGCGGACAGGGGACTACGAGCAGTACTTC. It is translated as CASSLRTGDYEQYF. Full variable domain (rest looked up from reference TRBV5-1 and TRBJ2-7): KAGVTQTPRYLIKTRGQQVTLSCSPISGHRSVSWYQQTPGQGLQFLFEYFSETQRNKGNFPGRFSGRQFSNSRSEMNVSTLELGDSALYLCASSLRTGDYEQYFGPGTRLTVT.

V usage is TRBV29-1 and J usage is TRBJ2-1, with TRBD2 as a possible D gene (6 bases). V dropped 1 base and J dropped 11 bases, with 18 bases sitting between them. The length of the CDR3 is 14 residues. CDR1 SQVTM and CDR2 ANQGSEA come from the germline V gene. CDR3 bases: TGCAGCGTTGAAGTGCGGCTAGCCGGGGGAAAGCAGTTCTTC. It translates to CSVEVRLAGGKQFF.

The chain couples TRBV9 to TRBJ1-2; TRBD1 is a possible D gene (5 bases). From germline, CDR1 is SGDLS and CDR2 YYNGEE. This CDR3 is built from 12 residues. V lost 0 bases and J 9 bases, leaving 9 bases between the germline ends. This CDR3 reads CASSVEGTSYTF. DNA of the CDR3: TGTGCCAGCAGCGTAGAGGGGACGAGCTACACCTTC.

A remark on this clonotype: A read error may produce the germline difference seen at one junction end. The chain carries TRBV7-2 and TRBJ1-4; TRBD1 might be the D (5 bases). This CDR3 has 15 residues. Germline loops: CDR1 SGHTA, CDR2 FQGNSA. DNA of the CDR3: TGTGCCAGCAGCCCAAGTCGGGGGGTCGGCGAAAAACGGTTTTTT. Translation: CASSPSRGVGEKRFF.

This chain uses TRBV18 with TRBJ2-7; no definite D call. The CDR3 is 14 amino acids. The ends were cut back, 2 bases at V and 2 bases at J, with 10 bases in the middle. CDR1 and CDR2 from the germline V gene are KGHSH and LQKENI. CDR3: CASSPGFIAYEQYF. Here the CDR3 DNA reads TGTGCCAGCTCACCAGGGTTTATAGCCTACGAGCAGTACTTC.

This clonotype was counted only a few times. The J gene is TRBJ2-2, the V gene TRBV10-3; D remains unclear. Germline CDR1 reads ENHRY; CDR2 reads SYGVKD. The CDR3 sequence is 14 residues long. The ends were cut back, 8 bases at V and 8 bases at J, with 18 bases in the middle. The CDR3 sequence: CAIGPAHNLGELFF. CDR3 DNA: TGTGCCATCGGGCCTGCCCACAACCTGGGGGAGCTGTTTTTT.